This is a list of T cell receptor beta chains from one sample in a study of chemoradiotherapy in HPV16-positive cancers. The method was immunoSEQ multiplex PCR; TCRdb's version includes in-frame clones alone and lacks a portion of them. The table lists under 2,500 clones, roughly two thirds of them singletons. This sample comprised tumor tissue, obtained from a patient who underwent chemoradiotherapy. The receptors here all came from a human donor with HPV-associated anogenital cancer. Both conserved end residues are part of each CDR3. D genes are given only for firm matches. A clone size is listed for some rows: how often the clone was seen (once, few, many), or a class if it is expanded.

-,-,TRBV5-3,TRBJ1-2,TGCGCCAGCAGCCAAGATTTTGGCAGTAACTATGGCTACACCTTC,CASSQDFGSNYGYTF
few,-,TRBV7-2,TRBJ2-2,TGTGCCAGCAGCTCAGTCCCGGGACGGGCCACCGGGGAGCTGTTTTTT,CASSSVPGRATGELFF
-,-,TRBV30,TRBJ1-6,TGTGCCTGGAGTGACGCTGGGAATTCACCCCTCCACTTT,CAWSDAGNSPLHF
-,-,TRBV7-2,TRBJ2-3,TGTGCCAGCAGTTCTCACACAGATACGCAGTATTTT,CASSSHTDTQYF
few,-,TRBV7-2,TRBJ1-2,TGTGCCAGCAGCCAAGATCACAGGGCGGATGGCTACACCTTC,CASSQDHRADGYTF
-,TRBD2,TRBV7-2,TRBJ2-1,TGTGCCAGCAGCCTGACTAGCGGGCCCTACAATGAGCAGTTCTTC,CASSLTSGPYNEQFF
-,-,TRBV5-1,TRBJ1-3,TGCGCCAGCAGCGGCGGGAGCCAGTTTGTCTCTGGAAACACCATATATTTT,CASSGGSQFVSGNTIYF
-,-,TRBV30,TRBJ2-3,TGTGCCTGGAGTGTACCGGCGGAGGGGGATACGCAGTATTTT,CAWSVPAEGDTQYF
-,TRBD2,TRBV5-1,TRBJ2-1,TGCGCCAGCAGCTTGATCGGTAGCGGGCTGGGGGGCAATGAGCAGTTCTTC,CASSLIGSGLGGNEQFF
-,-,TRBV6-6,TRBJ1-2,TGTGCCAGCAGTTACTCGATTAACAGGCACTATGGCTACACCTTC,CASSYSINRHYGYTF
few,TRBD1,TRBV5-1,TRBJ1-1,TGCGCCAGCCGGGACAGGGTGAACACTGAAGCTTTCTTT,CASRDRVNTEAFF
-,TRBD1,TRBV6-5,TRBJ1-2,TGTGCCAGCAGTTCCCAGACAGGGATGAACGGCTACACCTTC,CASSSQTGMNGYTF
-,TRBD2,TRBV30,TRBJ2-1,TGTGCCTGGGGAGATGGGACTAGCGGGAAGAGATACTCCTACAATGAGCAGTTCTTC,CAWGDGTSGKRYSYNEQFF
few,TRBD1,TRBV7-9,TRBJ1-2,TGTGCCAGCAGCTTAGGCCGGTGGGACAGCCACTATGGCTACACCTTC,CASSLGRWDSHYGYTF
-,-,TRBV5-7,TRBJ2-6,TGTGCCAGCCTGCGGCGTTGCGTACAAAGTCGGGCCAACGTCCTGACTTTC,CASLRRCVQSRANVLTF
few,-,TRBV2,TRBJ1-2,TGTGCCAGCAGTGGCCTCTACCTCCAGGGCTACACCTTC,CASSGLYLQGYTF